Below, one TCR beta chain is given with its context. This clonotype was counted ten times or more. No cognate antigen has been identified for it. No base qualities exist here, and no much larger clone lies one base off it. From V the trimming removes 3 bases and from J it removes 4 bases, while the gene matches leave 2 bases of the junction unaccounted for. CDR1 LNHDA and CDR2 SQIVND are derived from the germline V gene (reference sequence). From cysteine to phenylalanine, the CDR3 is 14 amino acids long. Kept here is only the CDR3 DNA, which spans 42 bases and is read in frame from base 1. TCR beta CDR3 regions were amplified from RNA transcripts. The first round of RT-PCR for the TCR CDR3 was performed with the HTBI primer set and the Qiagen OneStep RT-PCR kit. Libraries were constructed in a second round of multiplex PCR, after which size selection and purification were carried out. The libraries were sequenced on an Illumina HiSeq2000 using paired-end 100 bp reads. For the original study's pipeline: SOAPnuke was used to process the raw data, with reads discarded if the reads contained adapters or uncalled bases, had a mean Phred below 15, or lacked an exact constant-primer or identifier match. High-quality paired reads were merged with COPE v1.2.5, and unique nucleotide sequences were defined as clonotypes. MiTCR v1.1 was used to align clonotypes to the IMGT TRBV, TRBD and TRBJ reference segments. The analysis included only V-J combinations with a frequency above 0.0001, which together covered 99.2% of the repertoires. A TCS score was defined as the ratio between F50 (clonal expansion) and ExV (chaos), using BLOSUM62-based TCRdist between CDR3 peptides within each V-J. Welch's t-statistics and random forest reduced 450 to 600 V-J features to about 12, which were used in a naive Bayes classifier (R e1071). TCRdb cleaned the public reads at Q25 with fastp, built clones with MiXCR and kept in-frame beta chains. Rows with a matching CDR3 protein are joined into one entry that keeps the most common DNA and genes. These V and J calls are TCRdb output, not the study's own analysis. The sample yields over 250,000 distinct CDR3 sequences; 20% to 25% were counted once. The ten largest make up over 25% of the sample.

The source of the sample is a study of T cells in Graves' hyperthyroidism and ophthalmopathy (dated by TCRdb to between 2019 and 2020). Study-level background: Peripheral blood samples were taken at initial diagnosis, before any treatment was given. According to the paper, TCR Vbeta CDR3 sequencing was carried out on about 140 peripheral blood samples, which came from under 50 ophthalmopathy, around 75 hyperthyroidism and 17 progressor patients. Following sampling, methimazole starting at 30 mg daily was given to hyperthyroidism patients, and high-dose intravenous methylprednisolone was given to ophthalmopathy patients. Whether ophthalmopathy could be predicted prospectively was tested in an independent validation cohort made up of under 20 hyperthyroidism patients plus 17 patients who later progressed to ophthalmopathy. TCR V-J signatures able to tell the groups apart were searched for in a discovery cohort of 90 to 100 patients, of whom under 45 had Graves' ophthalmopathy and roughly 57 had stable Graves' hyperthyroidism. Thyroid tissue and blood T-cell repertoires from six or seven Graves' hyperthyroidism patients were also compared in the study. The roughly 99 discovery patients were divided at random into training and test sets in a 7:3 ratio. The study at large found these results: Most expanded thyroid clonotypes (frequency above 0.001) were also found in blood, which suggests that blood repertoires may mirror thyroid immune responses. In cross-validation, a model built on a 13 V-J signature told ophthalmopathy apart from stable hyperthyroidism with under 90% sensitivity and approximately 81% specificity, and in testing the same model reached 80%/75%. During validation, the model predicted progression to ophthalmopathy a median of around 6 months ahead of onset, with approximately 70% sensitivity and 72% to 80% specificity. Sample size was not statistically predetermined, and investigators were not blinded to group allocation.

Hyperthyroidism patients were newly diagnosed, with disease duration under 2 months, and aged 18 to 65 years. Patients with uncontrolled infections, other autoimmune diseases, pregnancy or lactation were excluded. Diagnoses were established on the basis of clinical symptoms, serum thyroxine and TRAb, thyroid ultrasound, and orbital computed tomography. Blood from progressor patients was collected at the time of first diagnosis with hyperthyroidism, before any ophthalmopathy symptoms had appeared. PBMCs were isolated from about 10 ml of fresh peripheral blood by Ficoll-Paque density gradient centrifugation. Progressor patients were initially diagnosed with Graves' hyperthyroidism and developed ophthalmopathy during follow-up. Total RNA was extracted with Trizol reagent, and quality was checked on an Agilent 2100 Bioanalyzer.

The receptor was isolated from a man between 40 and 49 years old with Graves' hyperthyroidism that later progressed to Graves' ophthalmopathy. The chain is made from TRBV19 and TRBJ2-2, and 7 junction bases match TRBD1. Sample: blood. The nucleotide sequence reads TGTGCCAGTAGTATTCCAGGGGGCACCGGGGAGCTGTTTTTT. Translated, this gives CASSIPGGTGELFF.